The clone carrying this T cell receptor (beta chain) has just a few counts. Its target is unknown. This specimen comes from a study of cytomegalovirus exposure and HLA in healthy donors. The primer mix had 60 Vbeta and 13 Jbeta primers. Assay used: immunoSEQ multiplex PCR; TCRdb lists only in-frame clones, some missing. This sample has 120,000 or so clones, with about 76% found just once. V lost 4 bases and J lost 2; bases outside the gene matches: 4. The germline CDR1 and CDR2 sequences are PRHDT and FYEKMQ (reference sequence). The CDR3 loop spans 15 amino acids. While unrecorded immune exposures were likely, the donors were nominally healthy when sampled. Study observations and caveats: Only CMV serostatus was available as immune exposure information. Reports state that TCR beta sequences accurately predicted most subjects' HLA-A and HLA-B alleles.

This chain uses TRBV13 with TRBJ1-2; 10 bases agree with TRBD1. The clonotype comes from a woman between 40 and 55 years old in good health and CMV-seronegative. Sample: PBMCs. The CDR3 protein is CASSSGQGQNYGYTF. DNA of the CDR3: TGTGCCAGCAGCTCGGGACAGGGGCAAAACTATGGCTACACCTTC.